This T cell receptor beta chain came from a study of T cell repertoires in cytomegalovirus infection. General study findings and limits: Ex vivo responses were dominated by HLA-C-restricted CMV-specific TCR beta clonotypes. People with CMV and the relevant HLA were identified by cumulative public TCR beta family frequency.

The junction had 4 bases not matched to a gene; V was cut back by 1 base and J by 10 bases. This CDR3 contains 12 residues. Germline V gives CDR1 DFQATT, CDR2 SNEGSKA (reference sequence). Each CDR3 protein is one row after TCRdb ran MiXCR on the reads. The sample has about 740,000 distinct CDR3 sequences, about 40% seen once. Regarding this clonotype: No antigen is known for it.

The material sequenced was PBMCs. The chain employs TRBV20-1 and TRBJ1-2; 9 positions agree with TRBD1. The sequence was obtained from a human donor in good health (CMV status not recorded). Some clones in this sample may be carry-over from other donors' samples. DNA of the CDR3: TGCAGTGCTAGAGGGGACAGGGTATTCTACACCTTC. Residues: CSARGDRVFYTF.